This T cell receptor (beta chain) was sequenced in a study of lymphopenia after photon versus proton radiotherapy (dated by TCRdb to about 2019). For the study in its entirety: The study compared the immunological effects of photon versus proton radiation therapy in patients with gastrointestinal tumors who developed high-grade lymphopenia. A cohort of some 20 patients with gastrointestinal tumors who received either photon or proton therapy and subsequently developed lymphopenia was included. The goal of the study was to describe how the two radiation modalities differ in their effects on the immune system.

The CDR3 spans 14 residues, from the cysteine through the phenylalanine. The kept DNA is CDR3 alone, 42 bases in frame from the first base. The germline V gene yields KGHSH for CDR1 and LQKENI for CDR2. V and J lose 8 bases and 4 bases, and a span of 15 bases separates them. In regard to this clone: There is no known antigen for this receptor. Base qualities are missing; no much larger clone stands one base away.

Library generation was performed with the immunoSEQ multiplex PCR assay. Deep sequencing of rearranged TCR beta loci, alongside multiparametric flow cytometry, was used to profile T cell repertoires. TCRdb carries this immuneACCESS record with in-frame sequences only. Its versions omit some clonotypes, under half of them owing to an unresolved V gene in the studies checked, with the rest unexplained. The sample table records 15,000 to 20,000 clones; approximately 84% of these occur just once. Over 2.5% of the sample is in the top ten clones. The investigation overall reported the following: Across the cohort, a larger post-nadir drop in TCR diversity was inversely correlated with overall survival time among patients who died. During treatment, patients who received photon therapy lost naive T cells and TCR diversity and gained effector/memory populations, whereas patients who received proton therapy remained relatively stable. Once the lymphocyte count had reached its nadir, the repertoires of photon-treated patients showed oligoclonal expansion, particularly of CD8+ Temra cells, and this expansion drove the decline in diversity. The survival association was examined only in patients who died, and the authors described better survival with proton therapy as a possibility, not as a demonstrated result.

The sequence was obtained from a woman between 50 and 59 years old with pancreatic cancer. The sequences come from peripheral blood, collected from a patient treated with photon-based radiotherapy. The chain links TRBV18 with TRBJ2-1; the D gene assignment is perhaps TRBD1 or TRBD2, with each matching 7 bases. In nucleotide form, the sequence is TGTGCCAGCCCCTGGGAGGGGGCTTACAATGAGCAGTTCTTC. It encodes CASPWEGAYNEQFF.